This TCR beta chain was profiled in a study of blood T cell repertoires in COVID-19. Study overall: Material from acute and convalescent COVID-19 was sourced from the United States, Italy and Spain. PBMCs, B-cell-depleted T cells, or T cells provided the cDNA or gDNA that made up the material.

Produced via immunoSEQ multiplex PCR; TCRdb's table is partial and in-frame only. The sample yields 150,000 to 200,000 clones, 86% seen once. The CDR3 extends over 15 amino acids. Germline loops: CDR1 MNHNS, CDR2 SASEGT. V lost 0 bases, J lost 5 bases, and 11 bases lay in between. The sequenced material came from peripheral blood. The receptor's source is a woman in her sixties or seventies with COVID-19, enrolled during active disease. The chain has TRBV6-1 and TRBJ1-5; D gene ambiguous. DNA for the CDR3: TGTGCCAGCAGTGAAGCCGGCGGGAATTATCAGCCCCAGCATTTT. Protein: CASSEAGGNYQPQHF.